A selection of T cell receptor beta chains follows, all from one sample in a study of blood T cell repertoires in COVID-19. Data came from immunoSEQ multiplex PCR; TCRdb stores just in-frame clones and leaves some out. The table has tens of thousands of clones, 65% to 85% seen once. Specimen: peripheral blood. The origin of the receptors is a human donor in a cohort sampled during active COVID-19. Each CDR3 is given with its conserved first and last residue. The D gene is left open where the match is weak. Not all rows give a size; the values are once, few, many and, for expanded clones, a class.

d_gene: TRBD1
v_gene: TRBV5-1
j_gene: TRBJ1-3
abundance: NA
CDR3nt: TGCGCCAGCAGCTCAGGACAGGGAAGGCGTGGAAACACCATATATTTT
CDR3aa: CASSSGQGRRGNTIYF

d_gene: TRBD1
v_gene: TRBV10-3
j_gene: TRBJ1-2
abundance: NA
CDR3nt: TGTGCCATCAGCCCACAGGGGGCTCTGTATGGCTACACCTTC
CDR3aa: CAISPQGALYGYTF

d_gene: TRBD1
v_gene: TRBV19
j_gene: TRBJ1-2
abundance: few
CDR3nt: TGTGCCAGTAGTATCGGACAGGGACGAGGCTACACCTTC
CDR3aa: CASSIGQGRGYTF

d_gene: NA
v_gene: TRBV5-1
j_gene: TRBJ2-2
abundance: NA
CDR3nt: TGCGCCAGCAGCTTGGCCCTCGGGGAGCTGTTTTTT
CDR3aa: CASSLALGELFF

d_gene: TRBD1
v_gene: TRBV13
j_gene: TRBJ1-6
abundance: once
CDR3nt: TGTGCCAGCAGCTACTATGGGACAGGGGGCTCGGATTCACCCCTCCACTTT
CDR3aa: CASSYYGTGGSDSPLHF

d_gene: NA
v_gene: TRBV18
j_gene: TRBJ1-5
abundance: NA
CDR3nt: TGTGCCAGCTCACGCAGTGCCCCTATACAGGGTACCCTTAATCAGCCCCAGCATTTT
CDR3aa: CASSRSAPIQGTLNQPQHF

d_gene: TRBD1
v_gene: TRBV9
j_gene: TRBJ1-1
abundance: NA
CDR3nt: TGTGCCAGCAGCGTCGAACAGGGGTCTGAAGCTTTCTTT
CDR3aa: CASSVEQGSEAFF

d_gene: NA
v_gene: TRBV4-2
j_gene: TRBJ1-2
abundance: few
CDR3nt: TGTGCCAGCAGCCAAGGGGGCAACTATGGCTACACCTTC
CDR3aa: CASSQGGNYGYTF

d_gene: NA
v_gene: TRBV2
j_gene: TRBJ1-4
abundance: NA
CDR3nt: TGTGCCAGCAGTCGGGCGGGGGCTGGGCTTAATGAAAAACTGTTTTTT
CDR3aa: CASSRAGAGLNEKLFF

d_gene: NA
v_gene: TRBV10-3
j_gene: TRBJ1-1
abundance: NA
CDR3nt: TGTGCCATCAGGGGGAGCAGGGGCGCTGTCACTGAAGCTTTCTTT
CDR3aa: CAIRGSRGAVTEAFF

d_gene: NA
v_gene: TRBV20-1
j_gene: TRBJ1-4
abundance: NA
CDR3nt: TGCAGTGCTAGTCCTGGGGGCTTCAGTAATGAAAAACTGTTTTTT
CDR3aa: CSASPGGFSNEKLFF

d_gene: TRBD2
v_gene: TRBV7-9
j_gene: TRBJ2-5
abundance: NA
CDR3nt: TGTGCCAGCAGCTCGACTAGCGGGGGCGGAGAGACCCAGTACTTC
CDR3aa: CASSSTSGGGETQYF

d_gene: NA
v_gene: TRBV20-1
j_gene: TRBJ1-5
abundance: NA
CDR3nt: TGCAGTGTGGGGAGGGATCAGCCCCAGCATTTT
CDR3aa: CSVGRDQPQHF

d_gene: NA
v_gene: TRBV3-1/TRBV3-2
j_gene: TRBJ2-6
abundance: few
CDR3nt: TGTGCCAGCAGCCAAGATGGCGGGACTCTTAATTCTGGGGCCAACGTCCTGACTTTC
CDR3aa: CASSQDGGTLNSGANVLTF

d_gene: TRBD2
v_gene: TRBV6-5
j_gene: TRBJ2-7
abundance: NA
CDR3nt: TGTGCCAGCAGAGTCGAGCGGGGGGGCTCCTACGAGCAGTACTTC
CDR3aa: CASRVERGGSYEQYF

d_gene: NA
v_gene: TRBV28
j_gene: TRBJ2-3
abundance: NA
CDR3nt: TGTGCCAGCAGTTTTCGTATACTGGTTGCAGATACGCAGTATTTT
CDR3aa: CASSFRILVADTQYF

d_gene: NA
v_gene: TRBV6-5
j_gene: TRBJ2-7
abundance: NA
CDR3nt: TGTGCCAGCAGTCCGCGCGGGGTAATATACGAGCAGTACTTC
CDR3aa: CASSPRGVIYEQYF

d_gene: NA
v_gene: TRBV7-9
j_gene: TRBJ1-1
abundance: NA
CDR3nt: TGTGCCAGCAGCTTACCGGGGGGCGGTATCTGGACTGAAGCTTTCTTT
CDR3aa: CASSLPGGGIWTEAFF

d_gene: TRBD2
v_gene: TRBV3-1/TRBV3-2
j_gene: TRBJ2-1
abundance: NA
CDR3nt: TGTGCCAGCAGCCAAGTTGGGATAGCGGGGAATGAGCAGTTCTTC
CDR3aa: CASSQVGIAGNEQFF

d_gene: NA
v_gene: TRBV5-1
j_gene: TRBJ1-2
abundance: NA
CDR3nt: TGCGCCAGCAGCTTTAATTCCCGTGGACAGTATGGCTACACCTTC
CDR3aa: CASSFNSRGQYGYTF

d_gene: TRBD1
v_gene: TRBV18
j_gene: TRBJ1-3
abundance: few
CDR3nt: TGTGCCAGCAGATCCATCACAGGGGCCGGAAACACCATATATTTT
CDR3aa: CASRSITGAGNTIYF

d_gene: TRBD1
v_gene: TRBV2
j_gene: TRBJ1-1
abundance: NA
CDR3nt: TGTGCCAGCAGTCGTCGGACAGGAAGCAAAGGGGCTTTCTTT
CDR3aa: CASSRRTGSKGAFF

d_gene: NA
v_gene: TRBV5-5
j_gene: TRBJ2-3
abundance: NA
CDR3nt: TGTGCCAGCAGCTTGTCCGGGAGCCCCACAGATACGCAGTATTTT
CDR3aa: CASSLSGSPTDTQYF

d_gene: NA
v_gene: TRBV18
j_gene: TRBJ2-1
abundance: NA
CDR3nt: TGTGCCAGCTCACCATTGCGTACGGGGGAGACCAAAAATGAGCAGTTCTTC
CDR3aa: CASSPLRTGETKNEQFF

d_gene: TRBD2
v_gene: TRBV9
j_gene: TRBJ2-7
abundance: NA
CDR3nt: TGTGCCAGCAGCGTCTCGATCGGGAGGGGGTACGAGCAGTACTTC
CDR3aa: CASSVSIGRGYEQYF

d_gene: NA
v_gene: TRBV11-3
j_gene: TRBJ2-7
abundance: many
CDR3nt: TGTGCCAGCAGCTTACAGGGTTCCTACGAGCAGTACTTC
CDR3aa: CASSLQGSYEQYF

d_gene: NA
v_gene: TRBV7-9
j_gene: TRBJ1-1
abundance: once
CDR3nt: TGTGCCAGCAGTGGGGACTTTGAAGCTTTCTTT
CDR3aa: CASSGDFEAFF

d_gene: TRBD1
v_gene: TRBV5-4
j_gene: TRBJ1-1
abundance: NA
CDR3nt: TGTGCCAGCAGGCGGGACAGGGATATGAACACTGAAGCTTTCTTT
CDR3aa: CASRRDRDMNTEAFF

d_gene: NA
v_gene: TRBV27
j_gene: TRBJ2-3
abundance: NA
CDR3nt: TGTGCCAAAACTTCCAAGGAGCGGGTCCAAGATACGCAGTATTTT
CDR3aa: CAKTSKERVQDTQYF

d_gene: NA
v_gene: TRBV4-2
j_gene: TRBJ1-2
abundance: NA
CDR3nt: TGTGCCAGCAGCCAAGCGGACGACAGAATTAACTATGGCTACACCTTC
CDR3aa: CASSQADDRINYGYTF

d_gene: TRBD1
v_gene: TRBV29-1
j_gene: TRBJ2-2
abundance: NA
CDR3nt: TGCAGCGTCCAACAGGGGCCCCAGACCGGGGAGCTGTTTTTT
CDR3aa: CSVQQGPQTGELFF

d_gene: NA
v_gene: TRBV5-1
j_gene: TRBJ2-2
abundance: NA
CDR3nt: TGCGCCAGCAGCTTGGAGGGGCCAGGCGCCGGGGAGCTGTTTTTT
CDR3aa: CASSLEGPGAGELFF

d_gene: TRBD2
v_gene: TRBV7-2
j_gene: TRBJ2-1
abundance: NA
CDR3nt: TGTGCCAGCAGCTTAATATTTAGCGGGCTGGACAATGAGCAGTTCTTC
CDR3aa: CASSLIFSGLDNEQFF

d_gene: NA
v_gene: TRBV5-1
j_gene: TRBJ1-5
abundance: NA
CDR3nt: TGCGCCAGCAGCTTGGGTACAGGGACTCAGCCCCAGCATTTT
CDR3aa: CASSLGTGTQPQHF

d_gene: NA
v_gene: TRBV12-3/TRBV12-4
j_gene: TRBJ2-2
abundance: NA
CDR3nt: TGTGCCAGCAGCCCCCGGTGGACCGGGGAGCTGTTTTTT
CDR3aa: CASSPRWTGELFF

d_gene: TRBD2
v_gene: TRBV5-4
j_gene: TRBJ2-1
abundance: NA
CDR3nt: TGTGCCAGCAGCCCGACTAGCGGGGGGCCTTACAATGAGCAGTTCTTC
CDR3aa: CASSPTSGGPYNEQFF

d_gene: NA
v_gene: TRBV6-5
j_gene: TRBJ2-7
abundance: NA
CDR3nt: TGTGCCAGCAGTTACAGGAGGGGGCTTGTCGAGCAGTACTTC
CDR3aa: CASSYRRGLVEQYF

d_gene: TRBD1
v_gene: TRBV10-3
j_gene: TRBJ1-6
abundance: NA
CDR3nt: TGTGCCATAGCCGGGACAGGGCCTTCACCCCTCCACTTT
CDR3aa: CAIAGTGPSPLHF

d_gene: NA
v_gene: TRBV7-2
j_gene: TRBJ1-3
abundance: NA
CDR3nt: TGTGCCAGCAGCTCTCCATCTCAGTTCGGAAACACCATATATTTT
CDR3aa: CASSSPSQFGNTIYF

d_gene: NA
v_gene: TRBV7-3
j_gene: TRBJ1-1
abundance: few
CDR3nt: TGTGCCAGCAGACAGGGACCGATGAACACTGAAGCTTTCTTT
CDR3aa: CASRQGPMNTEAFF

d_gene: NA
v_gene: TRBV9
j_gene: TRBJ2-5
abundance: NA
CDR3nt: TGTGCCAGCAGCCCAAGTAGGCGGCACCAAGAGACCCAGTACTTC
CDR3aa: CASSPSRRHQETQYF

d_gene: NA
v_gene: TRBV10-2
j_gene: TRBJ2-3
abundance: NA
CDR3nt: TGCGCCAGCAGCTCGAATGAGGGCACAGATACGCAGTATTTT
CDR3aa: CASSSNEGTDTQYF

d_gene: NA
v_gene: TRBV6-5
j_gene: TRBJ1-2
abundance: few
CDR3nt: TGTGCCAGCAGCAGGGCCCCGGACAGAGACTATGGCTACACCTTC
CDR3aa: CASSRAPDRDYGYTF

d_gene: NA
v_gene: TRBV3-1/TRBV3-2
j_gene: TRBJ1-1
abundance: NA
CDR3nt: TGTGCCAGCAGCCAAGGGTGGGGGGGCTTTGAAGCTTTCTTT
CDR3aa: CASSQGWGGFEAFF

d_gene: NA
v_gene: TRBV20-1
j_gene: TRBJ1-1
abundance: NA
CDR3nt: TGCAGCATCCAGGGGAACACTGAAGCTTTCTTT
CDR3aa: CSIQGNTEAFF

d_gene: NA
v_gene: TRBV28
j_gene: TRBJ1-1
abundance: NA
CDR3nt: TGTGCCAGCAGTGAGTTTGAGACTGAAGCTTTCTTT
CDR3aa: CASSEFETEAFF

d_gene: TRBD1
v_gene: TRBV6-1
j_gene: TRBJ1-2
abundance: NA
CDR3nt: TGTGCCAGCAGTGTCGTCCCGGGACAGGCTAGCACGGTTTATGGCTACACCTTC
CDR3aa: CASSVVPGQASTVYGYTF

d_gene: NA
v_gene: TRBV20-1
j_gene: TRBJ1-6
abundance: NA
CDR3nt: TGCAGTGCTAGTTACAACTATAATTCACCCCTCCACTTT
CDR3aa: CSASYNYNSPLHF

d_gene: TRBD1
v_gene: TRBV5-4
j_gene: TRBJ1-4
abundance: NA
CDR3nt: TGTGCCAGCAGCTTTGACAGGGGCGAAAAACTGTTTTTT
CDR3aa: CASSFDRGEKLFF